Listed here is a single T cell receptor beta chain. The V and J ends lost 0 bases and 4 bases, in that order; junction bases with no gene match: 3. The CDR3 is 15 amino acids. Germline V gene data show CDR1 as KGHDR and CDR2 as SFDVKD. Treatment: approximately 18 received Ad26.COV2.S at low or high dose, single or two shots; about five received placebo; per-sample allocation not given. Following the first vaccine or placebo injection, samples were taken on day 63. The sample originates from a study of Ad26.COV2.S vaccination and SARS-CoV-2 variants. Clones were read by immunoSEQ multiplex PCR, and TCRdb kept only the in-frame ones, dropping some. The sample lists a few hundred thousand clones, about nine tenths occurring once.

This TCR was recovered from a person aged 18 to 65 who received the Ad26.COV2.S COVID-19 vaccine or a placebo. V and J are TRBV24-1 and TRBJ2-3, with 7 bases identical to TRBD2. Sequenced here: peripheral blood, sampled in a trial of Ad26.COV2.S vaccine versus placebo. CDR3 nucleotides: TGTGCCACCAGTGATTTGTCGGGAGGACCAGATACGCAGTATTTT. Protein product: CATSDLSGGPDTQYF.